This TCR beta chain was sequenced in a study of CD8+CD57+ T cells in acquired aplastic anemia. Genomic DNA acted as the template from which TCR beta VDJ combination and CDR3 sequence profiling were carried out. TCRdb analysed the reads with MiXCR anew, one entry per CDR3 protein. The table has about 160,000 distinct CDR3 sequences, about 48% seen once. This clonotype was seen repeatedly, ten times or more. Germline lookup yields CDR1 LNHNV and CDR2 YYDKDF (reference sequence). The CDR3 consists of 15 residues. V lost 5 bases and J 1 base, leaving 15 bases between the germline ends. Only patients with CD8+CD57+ cell expansion on flow cytometry were chosen for sequencing.

The sequencing sample was made of sorted CD4+, CD8+, or CD8+CD57+ T cells (not recorded which) from PBMCs. The chain combines TRBV15 with TRBJ2-7; tentative D call: TRBD2 (6 bases). This TCR came from a human donor with aplastic anemia. DNA of the CDR3: TGTGCCACCAGCCGCCTTAGCGGTGGATCCTACGAGCAGTACTTC. It specifies CATSRLSGGSYEQYF. The variable domain in full, with the rest retrieved from reference TRBV15 and TRBJ2-7, is DAMVIQNPRYQVTQFGKPVTLSCSQTLNHNVMYWYQQKSSQAPKLLFHYYDKDFNNEADTPDNFQSRRPNTSFCFLDIRSPGLGDTAMYLCATSRLSGGSYEQYFGPGTRLTVT.